The source of this T cell receptor beta chain is a study of shared clonotypes between healthy human individuals. Across the whole study: Researchers assigned three CD4 naive, three CD4 memory, two CD8 naive and one CD8 memory plate to each donor.

The repertoire was sequenced with immunoSEQ multiplex PCR; TCRdb's copy has only in-frame clones and lacks some. This table holds roughly 1,800,000 clones, approximately 94% found once. CD8 cells regarded as naive lacked CD45RO, were positively chosen for CCR7, and omitted terminally differentiated effector memory CD45RA+ cells. Sequencing used naive CD8+ T cells sorted from blood. The sequence was obtained from a man in his late teens or twenties in good health.

The CDR3 bases are TGTGCCAGCAGTCCTTTGAGGGGGGTCAATGAGCAGTTCTTC. As protein: CASSPLRGVNEQFF. This rearrangement joins TRBV6-5 to TRBJ2-1, with D perhaps assigned TRBD1 or TRBD2 (6 bases each). Looked up from germline, CDR1 is MNHEY and CDR2 is SVGAGI. The CDR3 extends over 14 amino acids. V lost 5 bases and J lost 6, with 14 bases in between.